One and the same sample provided the 29 T cell receptor beta chains below, sequenced in a study of T cells in Graves' hyperthyroidism and ophthalmopathy (dated by TCRdb to between 2019 and 2020). The library came from multiplex PCR. The instrument given in TCRdb is Illumina HiSeq 2000. Amplification of TCR beta CDR3 regions was carried out from RNA transcripts. The first round of RT-PCR for the TCR CDR3 was performed with the HTBI primer set and the Qiagen OneStep RT-PCR kit. TCRdb ran its own pipeline on the public reads, namely fastp trimming at Q25 and MiXCR clone calling, and kept in-frame beta chains. For every CDR3 protein sequence, its rows merge into one entry that carries the most common genes and DNA. This sample holds 200,000 to 250,000 distinct CDR3 sequences; 17% were observed only once. The ten largest clones add up to 50% of the sample. Source material: blood. The receptors were gathered from a man aged 50-59 years with Graves' hyperthyroidism.

Comments on this clonotype: A much larger clonotype is one base distant, so this may be a read error. The DNA for the CDR3 is TGTGCCAGCAGTTACTCGAGGGGGTTCAGCTATGGCTACACCTTC. This codes for CASSYSRGFSYGYTF. The J gene is TRBJ1-2, the V gene TRBV6-2 or TRBV6-3, with a weak D call TRBD1 (6 bases). Trimming shortened V by 0 bases and J by 4 bases, and 12 bases separated the two germline ends. Germline loops: CDR1 MNHEY, CDR2 SVGEGT. The CDR3 spans 15 residues.

The J gene is TRBJ1-6, the V gene TRBV2; D unclear. Germline V gives CDR1 SNHLY, CDR2 FYNNEI. Trimming stripped 11 bases from V and 4 bases from J, with 12 bases between. CDR3 size: 13 residues. The CDR3 nucleotides read TGTGCCGGAGGAGAGGGTTATAATTCACCCCTCCACTTT. Its translation is CAGGEGYNSPLHF. The variable domain in full, completed from reference TRBV2 and TRBJ1-6, reads EPEVTQTPSHQVTQMGQEVILRCVPISNHLYFYWYRQILGQKVEFLVSFYNNEISEKSEIFDDQFSVERPDGSNFTLKIRSTKLEDSAMYFCAGGEGYNSPLHFGNGTRLTVT.

V and J are TRBV5-8 and TRBJ1-5, with D unclear. Trimming stripped 4 bases from V and 4 bases from J, with 9 bases between. This CDR3 has 13 residues. Germline V CDR1 and CDR2: SGHTS, YDEGEE. The CDR3 here is CASSHGRNQPQHF. CDR3 in DNA: TGTGCCAGCAGCCACGGTAGGAATCAGCCCCAGCATTTT.

This clonotype was recorded many times. V gene TRBV2 combines with J gene TRBJ2-3; D is tentatively TRBD1 or TRBD2 (6 bases each). Germline V lookup: CDR1 SNHLY, CDR2 FYNNEI. The CDR3 runs 16 residues. Trimming cost V 6 bases and J 8 bases, with 24 bases left between them. CDR3 bases: TGTGCCAGCAGGGCAGCCGGGACGGGGGCGAGTGGTACGCAGTATTTT. Encoded protein: CASRAAGTGASGTQYF.

The V call is TRBV6-1, the J call TRBJ2-3; perhaps TRBD1 as D (6 bases). Germline V gives CDR1 MNHNS, CDR2 SASEGT. The germline V and J ends were trimmed by 10 bases and 0 bases, with 11 bases remaining between them. The CDR3 is 13 amino acids. DNA of the CDR3: TGTGCCACCCGGGACACAAGCACAGATACGCAGTATTTT. Its translation: CATRDTSTDTQYF.

This clonotype was seen many times. The rearrangement joins TRBV7-9 to TRBJ2-1; 13 bases are a match to TRBD2. The V segment lost 6 bases and the J segment 9 bases; nucleotides outside the gene matches: 8. CDR1 SEHNR and CDR2 FQNEAQ come from the germline V gene (reference sequence). This CDR3 spans 15 amino acids. The chain's CDR3 is CASRGLAGVVGEQFF. The CDR3 DNA reads as TGTGCCAGCAGAGGACTAGCGGGAGTTGTTGGTGAGCAGTTCTTC.

In this sample, this clonotype turned up many times. The rearrangement joins TRBV9 to TRBJ2-7; D perhaps matches TRBD1 (5 bases). Trimming stripped 2 bases from V and 0 bases from J, with 12 bases between. The CDR3 has 15 amino acids. The V gene's germline CDR1 is SGDLS and CDR2 YYNGEE. CDR3 protein: CASSVQPQGSYEQYF. Here the CDR3 DNA reads TGTGCCAGCAGCGTTCAGCCTCAGGGCTCCTACGAGCAGTACTTC.

The table lists this clonotype with many counts. In nucleotides, the CDR3 is TGTGCCAGCAGCGTCCGACGGCAAGAGACCCAGTACTTC. This gives the protein CASSVRRQETQYF. The chain combines TRBV7-2 with TRBJ2-5; D not resolved. V was cut by 5 bases and J by 2 bases, with 9 bases left in between. Germline V gene data show CDR1 as SGHTA and CDR2 as FQGNSA. The CDR3 is made up of 13 amino acids.

This clonotype has a count of ten or more. V usage is TRBV18 and J usage is TRBJ2-5; 11 bases match TRBD2. Germline trimming cut 6 bases from V and 1 base from J; bases unmatched to any gene: 4. Germline CDR1 is KGHSH and CDR2 is LQKENI. The CDR3 loop spans 15 amino acids. CDR3 residues: CASSLAGGLQETQYF. The CDR3 DNA follows: TGTGCCAGCTCCCTAGCGGGAGGACTCCAAGAGACCCAGTACTTC.

This rearrangement joins TRBV29-1 to TRBJ2-7; 8 bases line up with TRBD2. Germline CDR1 and CDR2: SQVTM and ANQGSEA. The junction had 5 bases not matched to a gene; V was cut back by 4 bases and J by 6 bases. The CDR3 length is 12 residues. The CDR3 is CSVATSALEQYF. The CDR3 DNA sequence: TGCAGCGTTGCGACTAGCGCTCTCGAGCAGTACTTC.

There are many counts of this clonotype. The V and J genes are TRBV4-1 and TRBJ1-3; D is undetermined. The V end lost 1 base, the J end lost 0 bases, and 7 bases lay between the germline ends. The germline gives CDR1 MGHRA, CDR2 YSYEKL. The CDR3 loop spans 15 amino acids. CDR3 coding DNA: TGCGCCAGCAGCCAAGGTCTTCTCTCTGGAAACACCATATATTTT. Translation: CASSQGLLSGNTIYF.

As to this clonotype: The junction departs from germline at one end; a sequencing error may be responsible. This sequence joins TRBV27 and TRBJ2-1; 9 bases agree with TRBD1. The CDR3 has 18 amino acids. Germline assignment: CDR1 MNHEY and CDR2 SMNVEV (reference sequence). The CDR3 DNA reads as TGTGCCGGCAGTTTATTGCCCACGGACAGGGGCCGCGACAATGAGCAGTTCTTC. Its translation: CAGSLLPTDRGRDNEQFF.

The rearrangement joins TRBV7-9 to TRBJ2-1; 7 bases align to TRBD2. The V gene's germline CDR1 is SEHNR and CDR2 FQNEAQ (reference sequence). The CDR3 has 17 amino acids. Trimming at V came to 5 bases and at J to 7 bases, leaving 17 bases not matched to a gene. The CDR3 reads CASSDTSPPSGGNEQFF. CDR3 nucleotides: TGTGCCAGCAGCGATACTAGTCCCCCTAGCGGAGGGAATGAGCAGTTCTTC.

This clonotype was observed a handful of times. V is TRBV5-6 and J is TRBJ2-3; D gene ambiguous. V gave up 4 bases and J gave up 4 bases, with 10 bases separating them. The germline V gene has CDR1 SGHDT and CDR2 YYEEEE. The CDR3 runs to 13 residues. The DNA for the CDR3 is TGTGCCAGCAGCATCTATGCTTCAGATACGCAGTATTTT. Translating it yields CASSIYASDTQYF. Full variable domain (missing parts from reference TRBV5-6 and TRBJ2-3): DAGVTQSPTHLIKTRGQQVTLRCSPKSGHDTVSWYQQALGQGPQFIFQYYEEEERQRGNFPDRFSGHQFPNYSSELNVNALLLGDSALYLCASSIYASDTQYFGPGTRLTVL.

This clonotype was observed a few times. This chain uses TRBV28 with TRBJ1-1; D is unclear. The CDR3 extends over 13 amino acids. Trimming removed 3 bases from V and 8 bases from J, with 13 bases in between. Germline loops: CDR1 MDHEN, CDR2 SYDVKM. CDR3 protein: CASSLPPGGEAFF. In nucleotides, the CDR3 is TGTGCCAGCAGTTTGCCCCCTGGCGGGGAAGCTTTCTTT.

This clonotype was detected ten times or more. The chain combines TRBV18 with TRBJ1-1; D is uncertain. CDR1 is KGHSH and CDR2 is LQKENI in the germline V gene. This CDR3 is built from 17 residues. Trimming stripped 3 bases from V and 3 bases from J, with 20 bases between. The CDR3, as DNA: TGTGCCAGCTCACCCCGGTCGGCGCGGCAGTTGGACACTGAAGCTTTCTTT. Translated: CASSPRSARQLDTEAFF.

Ten or more counts support this clonotype. V is TRBV28 and J is TRBJ2-7; D is undetermined. Germline CDR1 reads MDHEN; CDR2 reads SYDVKM. The CDR3 consists of 15 residues. V gave up 2 bases and J gave up 0 bases, with 11 bases separating them. CDR3: CASSLDGENSYEQYF. The CDR3 DNA follows: TGTGCCAGCAGTTTAGACGGCGAGAACTCCTACGAGCAGTACTTC.

Turning to this clonotype: This sequence may be a read error, since a much larger clone differs from it by one base. The V call is TRBV6-1, the J call TRBJ2-5, with TRBD1 identical over 8 bases. The CDR3 is 11 amino acids. The V and J ends lost 6 bases and 12 bases, in that order; junction bases with no gene match: 6. Germline CDR1 reads MNHNS; CDR2 reads SASEGT. The CDR3 region is CASRPRTGKYF. The CDR3 DNA is TGTGCCAGCAGACCCCGGACAGGGAAGTACTTC.

This rearrangement joins TRBV9 to TRBJ2-5; TRBD1 matches at 7 bases. With V trimmed by 3 bases and J by 3 bases, 8 bases remained unmatched. CDR3 length: 15 amino acids. Looked up from germline, CDR1 is SGDLS and CDR2 is YYNGEE. CDR3 coding DNA: TGTGCCAGCAGCGATAGACGACAGGGTAAAGAGACCCAGTACTTC. Its protein product is CASSDRRQGKETQYF.

The sample holds many counts of this clonotype. This chain uses TRBV7-2 with TRBJ2-3, with D possibly being TRBD2 (6 bases). V shed 5 bases and J shed 9 bases, with 12 bases lying between them. CDR1 is SGHTA, CDR2 FQGNSA, per germline. The CDR3 is made up of 12 amino acids. The CDR3 loop is CASSQTSPTQYF. The CDR3 nucleotides are TGTGCCAGCAGCCAAACTAGCCCCACGCAGTATTTT.

This clonotype came up many times. The chain uses TRBV11-3 and TRBJ2-5; TRBD1 is a possible D gene (5 bases). V dropped 0 bases and J dropped 3 bases, with 11 bases sitting between them. The CDR3 covers 15 residues. Germline lookup yields CDR1 SGHNT and CDR2 YENEEA. The DNA of the CDR3 is TGTGCCAGCAGCTTAGACCGAGGCAGGGAAGAGACCCAGTACTTC. Its translation is CASSLDRGREETQYF.

This clonotype showed up many times. The chain joins TRBV28 to TRBJ2-3; 12 nucleotides align to TRBD2. Germline V gene data show CDR1 as MDHEN and CDR2 as SYDVKM. The J segment lost 3 bases and the V segment lost 4 bases, leaving 11 bases of the junction unmatched. The CDR3 totals 18 residues. This chain's CDR3 is CASSSFFRLAGDTDTQYF. CDR3 bases: TGTGCCAGCAGTTCATTTTTTAGACTAGCGGGAGATACAGATACGCAGTATTTT.

This chain connects TRBV6-1 to TRBJ2-1; 9 bases are shared with TRBD1. Unmatched junction bases numbered 8, after V lost 5 bases and J lost 6 bases. This CDR3 has 15 amino acids. Germline-derived CDR1 and CDR2 are MNHNS and SASEGT. The CDR3 nucleotides read TGTGCCAGCAGTAGGACAGGGGCTACTTCCAATGAGCAGTTCTTC. Translation: CASSRTGATSNEQFF.

This clonotype was picked up many times. The chain recombines TRBV9 with TRBJ1-4, with 10 bases aligning to TRBD1. The CDR3 is 15 amino acids. Unmatched junction bases numbered 2, after V lost 2 bases and J lost 4 bases. The germline V gene has CDR1 SGDLS and CDR2 YYNGEE. CDR3 DNA: TGTGCCAGCAGCGTGGGGACAGGGGTTAATGAAAAACTGTTTTTT. It codes for CASSVGTGVNEKLFF.

The genes are TRBV19 and TRBJ2-5; the D is unclear. The CDR3 has 13 residues. Germline values: CDR1 LNHDA, CDR2 SQIVND (reference sequence). The germline V and J ends were trimmed by 2 bases and 2 bases, with 6 bases remaining between them. The CDR3 sequence: CASSISVQETQYF. CDR3 nucleotide sequence: TGTGCCAGTAGTATATCGGTACAAGAGACCCAGTACTTC.

This clonotype showed up many times. The V gene is TRBV29-1, the J gene TRBJ2-3; no firm D call. In germline, CDR1 is SQVTM, CDR2 ANQGSEA. Trimming pared 7 bases from V and 0 bases from J, leaving 11 bases between. The CDR3 covers 13 residues. This CDR3 reads CSASPPSTDTQYF. The CDR3 nucleotides are TGCAGCGCCTCTCCGCCTAGCACAGATACGCAGTATTTT.

This clonotype was counted ten times or more. V is TRBV7-9 and J is TRBJ2-5, with D unresolved. The ends were cut back, 8 bases at V and 5 bases at J, with 15 bases in the middle. Germline CDR1 and CDR2: SEHNR and FQNEAQ (reference sequence). There are 13 residues in the CDR3. The CDR3 nucleotides are TGTGCCAGCGTTCCCGGGTTGAAGGAGACCCAGTACTTC. It encodes CASVPGLKETQYF.

This clonotype showed up just a few times. The rearrangement links TRBV11-3 to TRBJ2-1, with 9 bases identical to TRBD2. The V segment lost 1 base and the J segment 8 bases; nucleotides outside the gene matches: 6. CDR1 is SGHNT and CDR2 is YENEEA in the germline V gene. This CDR3 contains 15 residues. CDR3 nucleotide sequence: TGTGCCAGCAGCTTAGCTCTAGCGGGAAAGGATGAGCAGTTCTTC. Translating gives CASSLALAGKDEQFF.

The sample holds a few counts of this clonotype. Since a much larger clone is just one base distant, this may be a read error. The chain is built from TRBV2 and TRBJ1-1; maybe TRBD1 (5 bases). CDR3 size: 13 residues. In germline, CDR1 is SNHLY, CDR2 FYNNEI. Trimming left V 4 bases short and J 4 bases short, with 10 bases between. The CDR3 nucleotides read TGTGCCAGCAGTGCCGAGGGGAGCACTGAAGCTTTCTTT. Encoded protein: CASSAEGSTEAFF.